This paragraph reports one T cell receptor (beta chain). No cognate antigen has been identified for it. Qualities for individual bases were not recorded, and no much larger clone is one base off. This sample stems from a study of cytomegalovirus exposure and HLA in healthy donors (dated by TCRdb to between 2016 and 2019). Some background on the complete study: In an earlier analysis of several hundred of the donors, around 290 Gb of sequence data and 100 million or so unique TCR beta sequences from 150 million to 200 million T cells were reported. An early release covering more than 500 HLA-typed donors comprised 250 to 350 gigabases of sequencing data and approximately 80 million unique TCR sequences. Of the approximately 370 genotyped donors, less than 90% were placed in the genetic ancestry cluster associated with self-reported Caucasian donors. The study aimed to test whether signatures of past pathogen exposure could be identified by cataloging public T cell receptors. The study profiled the T cell repertoires of approximately 700 subjects by immunosequencing and related them to cytomegalovirus serostatus. Along with the approximately 650-subject first cohort, a separate validation cohort of over 90 different subjects was used. The study combined high-throughput TCR immunosequencing, statistical association of individual TCRs with disease status, and machine learning to predict cytomegalovirus infection status. To study patterns of TCR occurrence, a later analysis re-analyzed previously published TCR beta repertoires from under 750 donors and added high-resolution HLA genotyping. The later analysis used no new phenotypic data to find candidate immune exposures, relying instead on TCR beta sequences and their occurrence across donors. An earlier analysis of some 600 of the donors applied high-throughput TCR beta sequencing to assess whether each TCR beta V gene segment acted as functional or pseudogenic. Donor age, sex, ethnicity and CMV serostatus were collected together with the repertoire data. In a later genetic analysis, genome-wide SNP genotypes for about three fifths of the 666 donors were used, and that subset was treated as a discovery cohort. Every repertoire in the discovery cohort had been generated on one and the same sequencing platform. Both class I and class II loci were covered by HLA typing, at four-digit resolution. Typing coverage varied by locus: roughly 629-640 donors for A, B, C, DRB1 and DQB1; under 550 for DQA1; 606 for DPA1; under 490 for DPB1. Because of strong linkage in the cohort, roughly five DR-DQ haplotypes were treated as single units for association and clustering. Among about 390 genotyped donors of the cohort, an average of approximately 250,000 unique TCR beta nucleotide sequences were sequenced per donor, around 20% of them non-productive.

The cohort comprised hundreds of healthy bone marrow donors. At the time of sampling, all cohort members were nominally healthy, though unrecorded immune exposures were likely present. CMV serostatus was positive for roughly 290 and negative for about 55% of the roughly 670 cohort members, and was not recorded for this donor. A peripheral blood sample was collected from each donor, and TCR beta sequencing was performed on peripheral blood mononuclear cells. Genomic DNA extraction from the blood cell samples was performed with the Qiagen DNeasy Blood Extraction Kit. The protocol used for the library was the immunoSEQ multiplex PCR assay. For the multiplex PCR, a mixture combining 60 forward primers for TCR Vbeta segments and 13 reverse primers for TCR Jbeta segments was used. The CDR3 region of rearranged TCR beta genes was amplified from genomic DNA by a multiplex PCR assay. On the Illumina HiSeq System, the amplified TCR beta libraries were sequenced as 87-base-pair reads. Per the source publication's procedure: A later analysis tallied around 80 million unique TCR beta chains across the 640 or so repertoires, and some 10 million of those chains were shared by two or more donors. Raw reads were error-corrected and collapsed into unique sequences with a nearest-neighbor algorithm that merged closely related sequences to remove PCR and sequencing errors. CDR3 sequences were aligned to IMGT reference sequences to assign V, D and J gene segments. For a sequence to be retained, a match of at least six nucleotides was required to both a V gene segment and a J gene segment. A rearrangement counted as productive if the CDR3 had no stop codons and remained in frame with V and J, and every other rearrangement counted as non-productive. Following IMGT convention, CDR3 was defined as the stretch from the second conserved V-encoded cysteine up to the conserved J-encoded phenylalanine. Sequences without an unambiguous match to a single V gene segment were excluded from the earlier analysis of 500 to 700 of the donors. An earlier analysis of 450 to 650 of the donors called V segments functional above 56.7% productive rearrangements and segregating when the between-donor standard deviation exceeded 5%. A statistical classification framework was built for diagnosing cytomegalovirus status from the catalog of TCR beta chain sequences. V and J gene assignment, in a later analysis, came from comparing TCR nucleotide sequences with IMGT/GENE-DB human TR gene sequences. The TCRdist pipeline was used in a later analysis to assign CDR3 sequences and most-parsimonious VDJ recombination scenarios. In a later analysis, every TCR beta chain was defined by the combination of its CDR3 amino acid sequence and its V-gene family, and reads without a unique V-gene family were dropped. A later analysis removed 550 to 700 highly shared, low-generation-probability nucleotide sequences to deal with suspected cross-contamination and a sequencing artifact. In a later analysis, a clonal expansion index was calculated for each public chain from normalized within-repertoire ranks of inferred template counts. In a later analysis, generation probabilities were computed with a VDJ recombination model fitted to out-of-frame rearrangements, and the resulting probabilities were checked against IGoR. In a later analysis, TCR-TCR, TCR-HLA and TCR-CMV co-occurrence was scored with hypergeometric tests, and a repertoire-size bias correction was applied to TCR pairs. False discovery rates were estimated in a later analysis by permuting HLA or CMV assignments 20 times. In a later analysis, co-occurring TCRs were grouped using DBSCAN, and TCRdist sequence similarity was added for clustering within HLA-allele-positive subsets. Repertoires with fewer than 30,000 or more than 120,000 public chains were left out of co-occurrence clustering, as were five repertoires with anomalous nucleotide sharing. In TCRdb, the immuneACCESS table is reduced to in-frame sequences with V and J assigned. These tables do not hold every clone; where another copy was compared, an unresolved V gene accounts for under half, and the others remain unexplained. D and trimming were read from the DNA, whereas the V and J calls and clone size are those reported in that table. The sample table lists around 120,000 clones, 77% of them with a count of one. The ten largest clonotypes hold roughly 4% of the sample.

The paper as a whole reports these results and caveats: The classifier was reported to diagnose cytomegalovirus status with high specificity and sensitivity in both the original and validation cohorts. Approximately 18 rarely observed V segments, including chromosome 9 orphons, were excluded from the earlier analysis of a few hundred of the donors because counts were too low. A cluster of highly shared sequence variants was judged likely to represent a technical artifact of the sequencing pipeline. When HLA alleles, especially DR and DQ, strongly co-occurred, attributing TCR associations to individual alleles was difficult. In an earlier analysis of a few hundred of the donors, most TCR beta V segments were observed in productive rearrangements about 90% or about 30% of the time, broadly matching IMGT annotations. Most TCR sequences were observed very rarely across donors, whereas some public TCRs were present in many individuals. In a later genetic analysis, a missense DCLRE1C variant was associated with V-gene and J-gene trimming of TCR beta chains, and the association was replicated in an independent cohort. The study listed 150 to 200 TCR beta chains as associated with cytomegalovirus. Correlated functional status among segregating V segments might be attributable to linkage disequilibrium, but an unknown experimental factor could not be ruled out. A few of the identified cytomegalovirus-associated TCR beta chains were confirmed in vitro to be specific for cytomegalovirus antigens. CMV serostatus was the only immune exposure information available for the cohort. The 87-base-pair reads could not distinguish some IMGT-functional V segments, including TRBV6-2 and TRBV6-3, so those segments were excluded. The authors suggested that the approach could potentially be generalized to other disease states and immunological phenotypes. A later analysis found that HLA-associated TCR beta chains were more clonally expanded and had lower generation probabilities than equally common non-associated chains. A later analysis found that most CMV-associated TCR beta chains appeared HLA-restricted, with HLA associations seemingly driven largely by CMV exposure. The cohort was sequenced for TCR beta chains only, and without alpha or paired-chain data the features that could be detected were limited. HLA typing was unavailable for some donors at each locus, so association tests used only the typed subset. Sequencing depth was assumed to be roughly uniform across donors in the presence/absence analyses, though that assumption may not hold. A later analysis reported that several top co-occurrence clusters appeared linked to parvovirus B19, influenza, CMV and Epstein-Barr virus. In a later analysis, around 17,000 TCR beta sequences were associated with specific HLA alleles at a false discovery rate of 0.05. In a later analysis, the rate of TCR association differed among HLA loci, with DRB1 alleles having the most associated TCRs and HLA-C alleles having the fewest. A later genetic analysis reported fewer N-insertions in productive TCRs among donors in an Asian-associated ancestry cluster than the roughly 670-donor mean. A further reported finding was that TCR beta sequences accurately predicted the HLA-A and HLA-B alleles for most subjects in the first cohort.

Its CDR3 holds 16 amino acids, cysteine through phenylalanine. The only DNA kept is the CDR3, 48 bases in frame from the first base. At the junction V is shortened by 5 bases and J by 10 bases; bases outside the gene matches: 14. Taken from the germline V gene, the CDR1 and CDR2 loops are SGHVS and FQNEAQ. The specimen sequenced was PBMCs. This TCR came from a human donor in good health. Recombination linked TRBV7-8 to TRBJ2-1; 10 nucleotides in the junction match TRBD2. The nucleotide sequence reads TGTGCCAGCAGCCTCCGGCCCGGGACTAGCGAAGGCGAGCAGTTCTTC. This codes for CASSLRPGTSEGEQFF.